The 5 T cell receptor beta chains listed next were all sequenced from one sample in a study of T cell responses to AZD1222 COVID-19 vaccine. TCRdb's copy holds only in-frame clones and misses some; the assay was immunoSEQ multiplex PCR. The sample carries more than 80,000 clones, around nine tenths recorded once. Sequenced here: peripheral blood, sampled 28 days after the second AZD1222 dose. The origin of the receptors is an adult who received the AZD1222 COVID-19 vaccine.

This chain joins TRBV18 and TRBJ2-2; D may be TRBD1 (6 bases). Germline values: CDR1 KGHSH, CDR2 LQKENI. The ends were cut back, 3 bases at V and 0 bases at J, with 14 bases in the middle. The CDR3 totals 17 residues. The CDR3 coding sequence is TGTGCCAGCTCACCTACCGTACAGGGCTCGAACACCGGGGAGCTGTTTTTT. It encodes CASSPTVQGSNTGELFF.

V is TRBV5-1 and J is TRBJ2-7, with 13 bases aligning to TRBD2. Trimming cost V 4 bases and J 1 base; bases outside gene matches: 5. The CDR3 totals 16 residues. The germline V gene encodes CDR1 SGHRS and CDR2 YFSETQ. The DNA for the CDR3 is TGCGCCAGCAGCAGGGAGACTAGCGGGGGGTCCTACGAGCAGTACTTC. Its protein is CASSRETSGGSYEQYF.

V and J are TRBV19 and TRBJ2-3, with 8 bases fitting TRBD2. The CDR3 length is 17 residues. CDR1 is LNHDA, CDR2 SQIVND, per germline (reference sequence). The trim removed 0 bases at V and 2 bases at J, leaving 7 bases unmatched. CDR3 loop: CASSIDRGGGITDTQYF. The CDR3, as DNA: TGTGCCAGTAGTATAGATAGAGGCGGGGGGATCACAGATACGCAGTATTTT.

This chain links TRBV11-3 with TRBJ1-6, with TRBD1 matching over 8 bases. CDR3 length equals 17 residues. The V gene's germline CDR1 is SGHNT and CDR2 YENEEA. The V segment lost 5 bases and the J segment 5 bases; nucleotides outside the gene matches: 11. The chain's CDR3 is CASSQGPGQVNNSPLHF. CDR3 bases: TGTGCCAGCAGCCAGGGTCCGGGACAGGTCAATAATTCACCCCTCCACTTT.

The chain has TRBV7-9 and TRBJ1-3, with D uncertain. CDR1 and CDR2 from the germline V gene are SEHNR and FQNEAQ (reference sequence). CDR3 length equals 12 residues. V lost 5 bases and J lost 4, with 6 bases in between. The CDR3 DNA reads as TGTGCCAGCAGCCCCCTAGGAAACACCATATATTTT. Translation: CASSPLGNTIYF.